These 18 T cell receptor beta chains were sequenced from one sample in a study of T-cell memory formation after mild COVID-19. TCRdb redid the calling of the 5' RACE reads with MiXCR, one entry per CDR3 protein. This sample has just over 400,000 distinct CDR3 sequences, with less than 25% found just once. What was sequenced was PBMCs or a T cell subset sorted from them (not recorded which). The receptors here all came from an adult woman who had mild COVID-19 (a few samples of this study predate the infection). Cell type and time point are not known.

The rearrangement uses TRBV29-1 and TRBJ1-1, with D unresolved. V was trimmed by 2 bases and J by 1 base, leaving 5 bases between them. The CDR3 is made up of 12 amino acids. CDR1 and CDR2 (germline): SQVTM, ANQGSEA. In DNA form, the CDR3 reads TGCAGCGTTGAATGGCAGAACACTGAAGCTTTCTTT. Amino acid sequence: CSVEWQNTEAFF.

The gene calls are TRBV19 and TRBJ2-3, with 12 bases fitting TRBD2. With 5 bases clipped from V and 1 base from J, the junction kept 10 bases outside the gene matches. This CDR3 is 18 amino acids long. Germline-derived CDR1 and CDR2 are LNHDA and SQIVND (reference sequence). The DNA of the CDR3 is TGTGCCAGTAGTGGAGGACTAGCGGGGTATGGTGGCACAGATACGCAGTATTTT. This sequence encodes CASSGGLAGYGGTDTQYF.

This sequence joins TRBV10-2 and TRBJ2-1; TRBD2 matches 13 bases. The CDR3 is made up of 15 amino acids. Germline V gene data show CDR1 as WSHSY and CDR2 as SAAADI. V was pared by 7 bases and J by 5 bases, with 5 bases of the junction left unmatched. The CDR3 loop reads CASIRGLAGDNEQFF. The DNA for the CDR3 is TGCGCCAGCATAAGAGGACTAGCGGGGGACAATGAGCAGTTCTTC.

At least ten counts were recorded for this clonotype. This chain joins TRBV12-3 or TRBV12-4 and TRBJ2-2; no reliable D call. The V gene lost 7 bases and the J gene lost 6 bases, with 9 bases spanning the gap. This CDR3 has 12 amino acids. The CDR3: CASTFGSGELFF. The CDR3 coding sequence is TGTGCCAGCACCTTCGGGTCCGGGGAGCTGTTTTTT.

This clonotype was detected only a few times. The chain combines TRBV5-1 with TRBJ2-4; 7 bases line up with TRBD1. This CDR3 contains 15 residues. V lost 4 bases to trimming and J lost 0 bases; unmatched junction nucleotides: 4. Germline values: CDR1 SGHRS, CDR2 YFSETQ. The CDR3 DNA follows: TGCGCCAGCAGCCCGGACAGGCTAGCCAAAAACATTCAGTACTTC. Translating it yields CASSPDRLAKNIQYF.

This rearrangement joins TRBV7-9 to TRBJ2-2, with 7 positions matching TRBD2. This CDR3 is 16 amino acids long. The V gene end was trimmed by 5 bases and the J gene end by 4 bases; junction bases not matched to a gene: 10. Germline loops: CDR1 SEHNR, CDR2 FQNEAQ (reference sequence). CDR3 nucleotides: TGTGCCAGCAGCCTAGGGACCGGCGGGGGCACCGGGGAGCTGTTTTTT. Protein sequence: CASSLGTGGGTGELFF.

This clonotype was seen more than once but under ten times. This chain uses TRBV6-5 with TRBJ2-4; the match to TRBD1 covers 9 bases. Germline V gene data show CDR1 as MNHEY and CDR2 as SVGAGI. V lost 6 bases to trimming and J lost 4 bases; unmatched junction nucleotides: 4. The CDR3 has 14 amino acids. DNA for the CDR3: TGTGCCAGCAGAGGACAGGGGATAAAAAACATTCAGTACTTC. Protein product: CASRGQGIKNIQYF.

V is TRBV30 and J is TRBJ2-7, with D possibly TRBD2 on 6 matching bases. The CDR3 has 16 residues. Germline-derived CDR1 and CDR2 are GTSNPN and SVGIG (reference sequence). V lost 2 bases and J lost 0, with 17 bases in between. CDR3 sequence (DNA): TGTGCCTGGAGTTTCCTTGGTAGCGGAACCTCCTACGAGCAGTACTTC. It translates to CAWSFLGSGTSYEQYF. The full variable domain, completed using reference TRBV30 and TRBJ2-7, is SQTIHQWPATLVQPVGSPLSLECTVEGTSNPNLYWYRQAAGRGLQLLFYSVGIGQISSEVPQNLSASRPQDRQFILSSKKLLLSDSGFYLCAWSFLGSGTSYEQYFGPGTRLTVT.

In its sample, this clonotype was seen a few times. The chain joins TRBV5-1 to TRBJ1-1; TRBD1 agrees at 9 bases. The CDR3 loop spans 15 amino acids. V shed 4 bases and J 7 bases; nucleotides not matched to a gene: 11. Germline loops: CDR1 SGHRS, CDR2 YFSETQ. Here the CDR3 DNA reads TGCGCCAGCAGCACCGGACAGGGGACGACTCTTGAAGCTTTCTTT. The encoded protein is CASSTGQGTTLEAFF.

The V and J genes are TRBV10-2 and TRBJ1-5, with no clear D. The germline V gene has CDR1 WSHSY and CDR2 SAAADI. The CDR3 extends over 15 amino acids. Trimming left V 6 bases short and J 5 bases short, with 17 bases between. Written as DNA, the CDR3 is TGCGCCAGCAGGGCAACCATCAAGGAGGATCAGCCCCAGCATTTT. This codes for CASRATIKEDQPQHF.

V and J are TRBV5-4 and TRBJ2-3; 7 nucleotides line up with TRBD2. CDR1 and CDR2 from the germline V gene are SGHNT and YYREEE (reference sequence). The J segment lost 4 bases and the V segment lost 4 bases, leaving 6 bases of the junction unmatched. This CDR3 has 14 residues. The CDR3: CASSPWTRADTQYF. As DNA, the CDR3 is TGTGCCAGCAGCCCTTGGACTAGGGCAGATACGCAGTATTTT.

This clonotype was recorded a few times. The rearrangement joins TRBV20-1 to TRBJ2-4, with a possible D match to TRBD2 (5 bases). The V end was cut by 6 bases, the J end by 0 bases, with 15 bases between. Germline V gene data show CDR1 as DFQATT and CDR2 as SNEGSKA (reference sequence). The CDR3 is made up of 15 amino acids. DNA for the CDR3: TGCAGTGCCCCGGAGGCGGAACTAGCCAAAAACATTCAGTACTTC. Translated, it gives CSAPEAELAKNIQYF.

This chain joins TRBV6-5 and TRBJ2-5, with TRBD1 identical over 8 bases. CDR1 MNHEY and CDR2 SVGAGI come from the germline V gene. The CDR3 totals 15 residues. Trimming at V came to 10 bases and at J to 4 bases, leaving 14 bases not matched to a gene. The CDR3 is CATTPTGGLRETQYF. Here the CDR3 DNA reads TGTGCCACAACGCCTACAGGGGGGTTGAGAGAGACCCAGTACTTC.

The rearrangement links TRBV6-5 to TRBJ2-1, with 16 nucleotides matching TRBD2. Germline V lookup: CDR1 MNHEY, CDR2 SVGAGI. J lost 7 bases, V lost 5 bases, and 11 bases had no gene match. The CDR3 spans 18 residues. The CDR3 loop is CASSQPGLAGGPGNEQFF. The CDR3 coding sequence is TGTGCCAGCAGTCAACCGGGACTAGCGGGGGGGCCGGGGAATGAGCAGTTCTTC.

This CDR3 is CASSGDDGWGPDTQYF. Written as DNA, the CDR3 is TGTGCCAGCAGCGGCGATGACGGCTGGGGTCCGGATACGCAGTATTTT. The chain combines TRBV9 with TRBJ2-3; unclear D gene. CDR1 and CDR2 from the germline V gene are SGDLS and YYNGEE. V dropped 3 bases and J dropped 6 bases, with 20 bases sitting between them. CDR3 size: 16 residues.

This clonotype turned up a few times. This chain connects TRBV12-3 or TRBV12-4 to TRBJ2-3; D possibly uses TRBD1 or TRBD2 (6 bases each). This CDR3 has 15 amino acids. V lost 6 bases and J 1 base, leaving 14 bases between the germline ends. Here the CDR3 reads CASRAFGGGTDTQYF. The CDR3 DNA reads as TGTGCCAGCAGGGCCTTCGGGGGCGGCACAGATACGCAGTATTTT.

In its sample, this clonotype was seen a few times. The chain couples TRBV29-1 to TRBJ1-1, with D uncertain. Looked up from germline, CDR1 is SQVTM and CDR2 is ANQGSEA. This CDR3 has 11 amino acids. V lost 8 bases, J lost 5 bases, and 12 bases lay in between. CDR3 nucleotide sequence: TGCAGCTTTCGGTTGGGTACTGAAGCTTTCTTT. Translated, it gives CSFRLGTEAFF.

This chain connects TRBV15 to TRBJ1-1; D might be TRBD1 (6 bases). Deletions cut 2 bases from V and 2 bases from J, with 9 bases between. CDR1 and CDR2 (germline): LNHNV, YYDKDF (reference sequence). The CDR3 extends over 14 amino acids. CDR3 loop: CATSRPDSNTEAFF. The CDR3 DNA is TGTGCCACCAGCAGACCGGACAGTAACACTGAAGCTTTCTTT.